Shown below are 24 T cell receptor beta chains from a single sample sequenced in a study of cytomegalovirus exposure and HLA in healthy donors. PCR involved 60 Vbeta and 13 Jbeta primers. Produced via immunoSEQ multiplex PCR; TCRdb's table is partial and in-frame only. Among some 150,000 clones, approximately 85% were seen once, and the ten largest hold less than 10%. Sequencing was performed on PBMCs. These receptors all stem from a woman aged 45-59 years in good health and CMV-seropositive.

The chain recombines TRBV6-6 with TRBJ1-5, with a weak D call TRBD1 (6 bases). Deletions cut 0 bases from V and 6 bases from J, with 15 bases between. There are 16 residues in the CDR3. Germline CDR1 MNHNY, CDR2 SVGAGI (reference sequence). The CDR3 DNA follows: TGTGCCAGCAGTTACTCAAGCAGGGGCTGGGGTCAGCCCCAGCATTTT. It is translated as CASSYSSRGWGQPQHF.

The chain is built from TRBV7-9 and TRBJ1-2, with a tentative D call TRBD1 (6 bases). The CDR3 has 11 amino acids. Germline V lookup: CDR1 SEHNR, CDR2 FQNEAQ (reference sequence). Trimming removed 4 bases from V and 10 bases from J, with 10 bases in between. CDR3 residues: CASSWTAVYTF. The DNA for the CDR3 is TGTGCCAGCAGCTGGACAGCGGTCTACACCTTC.

CDR3 loop: CASSLRTGTTDTQYF. CDR3 DNA: TGTGCCAGCAGCCTTCGGACAGGGACGACAGATACGCAGTATTTT. The chain couples TRBV7-9 to TRBJ2-3; TRBD1 agrees at 8 bases. V lost 5 bases to trimming and J lost 3 bases; unmatched junction nucleotides: 7. The CDR3 runs to 15 residues. Germline CDR1 reads SEHNR; CDR2 reads FQNEAQ (reference sequence).

The chain links TRBV5-8 to TRBJ2-1; 9 nucleotides match TRBD1. CDR1 is SGHTS, CDR2 YDEGEE, per germline. With 2 bases clipped from V and 6 bases from J, the junction kept 6 bases outside the gene matches. This CDR3 spans 15 amino acids. CDR3 amino acids: CASSLPGQGSNEQFF. CDR3 bases: TGTGCCAGCAGCTTACCGGGACAGGGCAGCAATGAGCAGTTCTTC.

The J gene is TRBJ1-4, the V gene TRBV19; D is uncertain. The germline CDR1 and CDR2 sequences are LNHDA and SQIVND (reference sequence). CDR3 length equals 16 residues. Trimming left V 7 bases short and J 2 bases short, with 17 bases between. CDR3 in amino acids: CASTPRAVATNEKLFF. Written as DNA, the CDR3 is TGTGCCAGTACCCCCCGAGCGGTAGCTACTAATGAAAAACTGTTTTTT.

The genes are TRBV5-1 and TRBJ2-7, with 10 bases identical to TRBD1. Unmatched junction bases numbered 7, after V lost 3 bases and J lost 1 base. Germline-derived CDR1 and CDR2 are SGHRS and YFSETQ. CDR3 length equals 16 residues. The CDR3 is CASSSGPGQGSYEQYF. CDR3 bases: TGCGCCAGCAGCTCCGGGCCGGGACAGGGGTCCTACGAGCAGTACTTC.

Only one count was recorded for this clone. The CDR3 loop is CASSYSGRGQVGQYF. The DNA for the CDR3 is TGTGCCAGCAGTTACTCGGGCAGGGGGCAAGTTGGGCAGTATTTT. The chain recombines TRBV6-5 with TRBJ2-3; 8 nucleotides match TRBD1. Germline V CDR1 and CDR2: MNHEY, SVGAGI. The CDR3 consists of 15 residues. J gave up 11 bases and V 0 bases, and 10 bases lay outside the gene matches.

In this sample, this clone turned up once. At one of its ends the junction is not consistent with the germline gene, which may arise from a read error. The chain carries TRBV28 and TRBJ2-7; a weak D match, TRBD1 (5 bases). CDR3 length: 10 amino acids. The V gene's germline CDR1 is MDHEN and CDR2 SYDVKM. This chain's CDR3 is CASGKRQQNF. CDR3 sequence (DNA): TGTGCCAGCGGAAAAAGACAGCAAAACTTC.

This clone was counted a few times. The chain links TRBV5-1 to TRBJ2-5, with D perhaps TRBD2 (5 bases). The CDR3 loop spans 14 amino acids. The germline V and J ends were trimmed by 4 bases and 4 bases, with 14 bases remaining between them. Germline CDR1 reads SGHRS; CDR2 reads YFSETQ. Here the CDR3 reads CASSRRAGGETQYF. CDR3 DNA sequence: TGCGCCAGCAGCAGACGGGCAGGAGGAGAGACCCAGTACTTC.

V and J are TRBV5-1 and TRBJ2-1; perhaps TRBD2 as D (6 bases). The CDR3 totals 15 residues. The V gene's germline CDR1 is SGHRS and CDR2 YFSETQ. Deletions cut 1 base from V and 4 bases from J, with 12 bases between. The CDR3: CASSLIGGEYNEQFF. CDR3 nucleotides: TGCGCCAGCAGCTTGATCGGCGGGGAATACAATGAGCAGTTCTTC.

This clone was seen only once. Written as DNA, the CDR3 is TGTGCCAGCAGTTACTCACAAAATTCACCCCTCCACTTT. The encoded protein is CASSYSQNSPLHF. This sequence joins TRBV6-5 and TRBJ1-6; D remains unclear. The CDR3 sequence is 13 residues long. V shed 0 bases and J shed 7 bases, with 4 bases lying between them. Germline-derived CDR1 and CDR2 are MNHEY and SVGAGI.

V is TRBV5-5 and J is TRBJ2-3, with D tentatively TRBD2 (6 bases). The CDR3 covers 15 residues. Looked up from germline, CDR1 is SGHKS and CDR2 is YYEKEE (reference sequence). Trimming pared 2 bases from V and 2 bases from J, leaving 12 bases between. For the CDR3, the DNA is TGTGCCAGCAGCTTCGCGGGGACCCACACAGATACGCAGTATTTT. Translated: CASSFAGTHTDTQYF.

This chain links TRBV10-2 with TRBJ2-1, with no clear D. The V gene lost 6 bases and the J gene lost 3 bases, with 9 bases spanning the gap. The CDR3 runs to 13 residues. In germline, CDR1 is WSHSY, CDR2 SAAADI. For the CDR3, the DNA is TGCGCCAGCAGATACGACATCTACAATGAGCAGTTCTTC. Its translation: CASRYDIYNEQFF.

This clone occurred once. The CDR3 spells CASSALPDSSYNEQFF. The DNA for the CDR3 is TGCGCCAGCAGCGCCCTACCGGACAGCTCCTACAATGAGCAGTTCTTC. The chain has TRBV5-1 and TRBJ2-1; D may be TRBD1 (6 bases). Germline V CDR1 and CDR2: SGHRS, YFSETQ. This CDR3 is 16 amino acids long. Trimming took 4 bases from V and 0 from J, leaving 14 bases between them.

The rearrangement uses TRBV12-5 and TRBJ1-2; D gene ambiguous. Germline-derived CDR1 and CDR2 are LGHNT and FRNRAP. Trimming removed 2 bases from V and 7 bases from J, with 8 bases in between. The CDR3 consists of 12 residues. CDR3 bases: TGTGCTAGTGGTTTGTCGGGGTTTGGCTACACCTTC. Translated: CASGLSGFGYTF.

The chain couples TRBV21-1 to TRBJ1-2; the table names TRBD1, a call not compared with the DNA. TRBV21-1 is a pseudogene segment. The CDR3 totals 18 residues. Here the CDR3 reads CASSSHPGTGERGYGYTF. The DNA for the CDR3 is TGTGCCAGCAGCTCCCATCCCGGGACAGGGGAAAGGGGCTATGGCTACACCTTC.

This chain links TRBV2 with TRBJ1-4, with 9 bases aligning to TRBD1. J was trimmed by 8 bases and V by 6 bases; bases with no gene match: 7. The CDR3 extends over 14 amino acids. The germline gives CDR1 SNHLY, CDR2 FYNNEI. The CDR3 bases are TGTGCCAGCAGCTCCGGGACAGGGAACGAAAAACTGTTTTTT. It encodes CASSSGTGNEKLFF.

The chain combines TRBV5-1 with TRBJ1-2, with D perhaps TRBD1 (6 bases). V was clipped by 1 base and J by 6 bases, with 16 bases between them. The germline V gene encodes CDR1 SGHRS and CDR2 YFSETQ. The CDR3 has 15 residues. Here the CDR3 DNA reads TGCGCCAGCAGCTTGAGGGGGAGGGACAAAGATGGCTACACCTTC. Translated: CASSLRGRDKDGYTF.

V usage is TRBV29-1 and J usage is TRBJ1-1, with no clear D. Trimming stripped 7 bases from V and 0 bases from J, with 12 bases between. This CDR3 comprises 13 residues. Germline lookup yields CDR1 SQVTM and CDR2 ANQGSEA. For the CDR3, the DNA is TGCAGCGGCCTCGGGGATCTGAACACTGAAGCTTTCTTT. This codes for CSGLGDLNTEAFF.

The J gene is TRBJ1-5, the V gene TRBV11-3, with 9 positions matching TRBD1. The CDR3 contains 18 residues. After removal of 1 base from V and 2 bases from J, the junction contained 9 bases not matched to a gene. Germline loops: CDR1 SGHNT, CDR2 YENEEA. This chain's CDR3 is CASSLVRRDREGNQPQHF. DNA for the CDR3: TGTGCCAGCAGCTTAGTGAGGCGGGACAGGGAGGGCAATCAGCCCCAGCATTTT.

The CDR3 DNA reads TGTGCCAGTAGTATAGCCAACTACAATGAGCAGTTCTTC. Translating it yields CASSIANYNEQFF. The chain employs TRBV19 and TRBJ2-1; D is unresolved. The CDR3 contains 13 residues. Trimming shortened V by 1 base and J by 3 bases, and 4 bases separated the two germline ends. CDR1 is LNHDA and CDR2 is SQIVND in the germline V gene (reference sequence).

For the CDR3, the DNA is TGTGCCAGCAACCCATCGGGGGTAGGTTATTCACCCCTCCACTTT. Its protein product is CASNPSGVGYSPLHF. V gene TRBV2 combines with J gene TRBJ1-6, with D possibly matching TRBD1 (5 bases). The length of the CDR3 is 15 residues. With 7 bases removed from V and 8 bases from J, the gap between germline ends came to 18 bases. Germline-derived CDR1 and CDR2 are SNHLY and FYNNEI. Supplemented by reference TRBV2 and TRBJ1-6, the full variable domain reads EPEVTQTPSHQVTQMGQEVILRCVPISNHLYFYWYRQILGQKVEFLVSFYNNEISEKSEIFDDQFSVERPDGSNFTLKIRSTKLEDSAMYFCASNPSGVGYSPLHFGNGTRLTVT.

There are a few counts of this clone. The chain couples TRBV6-5 to TRBJ2-6, with a weak D call TRBD2 (6 bases). V lost 2 bases and J 2 bases, leaving 10 bases between the germline ends. In germline, CDR1 is MNHEY, CDR2 SVGAGI. CDR3 length equals 16 residues. The CDR3 region is CASSYGGSPGANVLTF. The DNA of the CDR3 is TGTGCCAGCAGTTACGGGGGGTCCCCTGGGGCCAACGTCCTGACTTTC.

Points on this clone: The same CDR3 also results from other DNA sequences found in this sample. J is TRBJ2-5 and V is TRBV6-5; 7 bases are a match to TRBD1. The CDR3 has 15 amino acids. V lost 0 bases and J lost 4; bases outside the gene matches: 5. Per the germline V gene, CDR1 is MNHEY and CDR2 is SVGAGI. The CDR3 DNA is TGTGCCAGCAGTTACTCAAGCTCAGGGGGAGAGACCCAGTACTTC. This gives the protein CASSYSSSGGETQYF.